This TCR beta chain was identified in a study of T cell responses to AZD1222 COVID-19 vaccine. Study-wide results and limits: Regions 160-218 and 743-854 dominated among vaccine-associated CD4 TCRs spanning spike. In all cases, repertoires were sampled only after the peak T cell response. Clonal diversity may have been underestimated, and the donors were mostly white British, with more females than males. Just a handful of AZD1222 recipients tested seropositive at baseline.

The germline gives CDR1 GTSNPN, CDR2 SVGIG (reference sequence). V was clipped by 2 bases and J by 5 bases, with 10 bases between them. The CDR3 runs 14 residues. Repertoires were generated with immunoSEQ multiplex PCR, while TCRdb's copy carries only in-frame clones and drops some. The sample contains some 64,000 clones, about 83% of which appear only once. This clone was recorded a few times. Its specificity is not known. The chain recombines TRBV30 with TRBJ1-6; tentatively, D is TRBD1 (5 bases). This material consisted of peripheral blood, taken on day 0 of AZD1222 vaccination. This receptor was identified in an adult in good health. The CDR3 DNA follows: TGTGCCTGGAGTCCGGGACGGAATAATTCACCCCTCCACTTT. Amino acid sequence: CAWSPGRNNSPLHF.